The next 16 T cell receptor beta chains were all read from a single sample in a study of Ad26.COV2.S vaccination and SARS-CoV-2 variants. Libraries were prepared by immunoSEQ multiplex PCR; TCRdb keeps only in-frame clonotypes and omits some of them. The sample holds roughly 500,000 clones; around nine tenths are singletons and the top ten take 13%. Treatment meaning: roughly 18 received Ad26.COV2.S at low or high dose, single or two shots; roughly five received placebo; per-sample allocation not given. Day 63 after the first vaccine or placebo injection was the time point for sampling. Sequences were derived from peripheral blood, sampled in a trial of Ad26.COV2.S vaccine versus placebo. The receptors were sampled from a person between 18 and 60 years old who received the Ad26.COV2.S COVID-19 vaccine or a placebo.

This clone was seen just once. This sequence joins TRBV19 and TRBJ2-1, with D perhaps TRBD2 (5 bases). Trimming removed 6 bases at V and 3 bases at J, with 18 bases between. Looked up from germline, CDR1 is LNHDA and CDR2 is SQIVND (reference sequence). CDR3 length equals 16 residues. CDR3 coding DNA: TGTGCCAGTAGGAACAGTATTTCGGGGTTCTACAATGAGCAGTTCTTC. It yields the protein CASRNSISGFYNEQFF.

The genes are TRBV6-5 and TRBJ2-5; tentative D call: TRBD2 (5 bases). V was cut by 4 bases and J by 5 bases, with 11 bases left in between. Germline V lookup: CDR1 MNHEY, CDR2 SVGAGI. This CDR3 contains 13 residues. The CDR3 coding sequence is TGTGCCAGCAGTTGGGGAGTGGGGGAGACCCAGTACTTC. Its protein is CASSWGVGETQYF.

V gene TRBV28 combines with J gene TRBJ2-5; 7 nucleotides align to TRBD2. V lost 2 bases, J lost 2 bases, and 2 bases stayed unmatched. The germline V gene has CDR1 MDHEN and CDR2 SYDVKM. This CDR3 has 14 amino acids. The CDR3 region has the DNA TGTGCCAGCAGTTTACGGGGGGAACAAGAGACCCAGTACTTC. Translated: CASSLRGEQETQYF.

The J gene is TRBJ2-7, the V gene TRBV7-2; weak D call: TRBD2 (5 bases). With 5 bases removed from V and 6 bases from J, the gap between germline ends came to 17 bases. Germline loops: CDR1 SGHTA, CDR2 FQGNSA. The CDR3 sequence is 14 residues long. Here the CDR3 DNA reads TGTGCCAGCAGCCCTCGAATCGGAGGTCCCGAGCAGTACTTC. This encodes CASSPRIGGPEQYF.

CDR3 DNA sequence: TGTGCCTGGAACGGCGGCACCGGGGAGCTGTTTTTT. It encodes CAWNGGTGELFF. The chain recombines TRBV30 with TRBJ2-2; D unresolved. The CDR3 consists of 12 residues. Trimming stripped 4 bases from V and 4 bases from J, with 7 bases between. Germline CDR1 is GTSNPN and CDR2 is SVGIG (reference sequence).

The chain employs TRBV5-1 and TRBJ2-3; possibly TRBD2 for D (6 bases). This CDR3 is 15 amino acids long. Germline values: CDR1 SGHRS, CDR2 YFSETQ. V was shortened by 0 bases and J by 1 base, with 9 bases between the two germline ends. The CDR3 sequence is CASSLAGGGTDTQYF. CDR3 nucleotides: TGCGCCAGCAGCTTGGCCGGCGGGGGCACAGATACGCAGTATTTT.

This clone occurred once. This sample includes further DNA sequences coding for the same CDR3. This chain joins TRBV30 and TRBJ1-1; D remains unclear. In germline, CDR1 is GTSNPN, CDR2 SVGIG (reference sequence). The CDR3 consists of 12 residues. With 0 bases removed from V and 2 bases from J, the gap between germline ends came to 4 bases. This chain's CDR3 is CAWSVLNTEAFF. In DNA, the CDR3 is TGTGCCTGGAGTGTGCTCAACACTGAAGCTTTCTTT.

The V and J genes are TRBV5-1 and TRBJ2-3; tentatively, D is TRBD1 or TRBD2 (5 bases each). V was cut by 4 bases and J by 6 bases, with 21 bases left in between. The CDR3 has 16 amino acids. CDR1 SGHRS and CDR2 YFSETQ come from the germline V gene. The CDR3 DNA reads TGCGCCAGCAGCCCGCGGGTCGATCCGGGGCCGGATACGCAGTATTTT. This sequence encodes CASSPRVDPGPDTQYF.

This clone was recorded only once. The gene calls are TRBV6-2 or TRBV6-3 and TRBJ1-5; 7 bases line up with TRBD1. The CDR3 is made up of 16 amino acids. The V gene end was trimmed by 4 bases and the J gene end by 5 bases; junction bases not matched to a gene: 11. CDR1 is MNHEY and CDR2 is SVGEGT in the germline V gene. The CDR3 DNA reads TGTGCCAGCAGTTTAATGACAGGGACCGGGGATCAGCCCCAGCATTTT. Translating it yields CASSLMTGTGDQPQHF.

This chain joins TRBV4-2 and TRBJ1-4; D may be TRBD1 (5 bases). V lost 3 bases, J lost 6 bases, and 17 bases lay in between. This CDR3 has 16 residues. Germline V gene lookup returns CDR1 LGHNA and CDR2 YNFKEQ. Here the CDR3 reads CASSQPGARRDEKLFF. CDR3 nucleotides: TGTGCCAGCAGCCAGCCCGGGGCCAGGAGGGATGAAAAACTGTTTTTT.

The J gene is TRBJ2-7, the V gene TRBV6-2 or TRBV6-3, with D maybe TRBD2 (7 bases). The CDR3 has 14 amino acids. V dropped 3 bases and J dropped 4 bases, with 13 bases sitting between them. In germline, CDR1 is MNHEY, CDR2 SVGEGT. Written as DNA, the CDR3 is TGTGCCAGCAGTTATGCGGGGGCCCGGTACGAGCAGTACTTC. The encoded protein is CASSYAGARYEQYF.

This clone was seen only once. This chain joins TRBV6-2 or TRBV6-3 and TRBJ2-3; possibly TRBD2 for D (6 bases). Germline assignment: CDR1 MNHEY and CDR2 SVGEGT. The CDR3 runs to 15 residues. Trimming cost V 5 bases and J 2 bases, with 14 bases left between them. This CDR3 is CASSPGWDFTDTQYF. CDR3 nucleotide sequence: TGTGCCAGCAGTCCCGGGTGGGACTTCACAGATACGCAGTATTTT.

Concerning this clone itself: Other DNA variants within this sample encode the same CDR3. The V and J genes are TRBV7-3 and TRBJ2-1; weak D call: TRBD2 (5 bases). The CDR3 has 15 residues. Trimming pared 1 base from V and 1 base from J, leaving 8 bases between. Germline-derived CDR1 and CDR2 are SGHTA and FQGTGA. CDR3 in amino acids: CASSLSEGSYNEQFF. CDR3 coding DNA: TGTGCCAGCAGCTTAAGCGAGGGTTCCTACAATGAGCAGTTCTTC.

In DNA form, the CDR3 reads TGCGCCAGCACTAAGGGGGCCATGAACACTGAAGCTTTCTTT. Encoded protein: CASTKGAMNTEAFF. The chain joins TRBV23-1 to TRBJ1-1, with 7 bases identical to TRBD1. TRBV23-1 is classed as an ORF, of uncertain function. J was trimmed by 0 bases and V by 7 bases; bases with no gene match: 5. This CDR3 is 14 amino acids long.

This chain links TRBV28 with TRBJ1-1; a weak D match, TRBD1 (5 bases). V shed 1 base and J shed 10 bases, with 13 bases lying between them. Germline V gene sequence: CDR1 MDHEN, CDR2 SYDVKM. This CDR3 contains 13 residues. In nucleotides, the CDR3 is TGTGCCAGCAGTTTATCGGGCAGGGACCGAGCTTTCTTT. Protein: CASSLSGRDRAFF.

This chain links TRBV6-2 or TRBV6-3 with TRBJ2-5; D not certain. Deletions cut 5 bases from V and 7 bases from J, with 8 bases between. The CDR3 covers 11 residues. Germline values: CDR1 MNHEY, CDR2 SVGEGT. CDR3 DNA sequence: TGTGCCAGCAGTGATCTTCTGACCCAGTACTTC. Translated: CASSDLLTQYF.